The 20 T cell receptor beta chains reported below all come from one sample, sequenced in a study of blood T cell repertoires in COVID-19. TCRdb's table, derived via immunoSEQ multiplex PCR, lists solely in-frame clones and lacks some. Of about 260,000 clones in the sample, approximately 86% are singletons; the top ten hold approximately 5.1%. Sequencing used peripheral blood. The receptor set was obtained from an older woman with COVID-19, enrolled during active disease.

The CDR3 nucleotides read TGCAGTGCTACACAGGTCGAGCAGTTCTTC. Translated: CSATQVEQFF. This rearrangement joins TRBV20-1 to TRBJ2-1, with D perhaps matching TRBD1 (5 bases). CDR1 and CDR2 from the germline V gene are DFQATT and SNEGSKA (reference sequence). CDR3 length equals 10 residues. Trimming took 4 bases from V and 10 from J, leaving 8 bases between them.

The chain couples TRBV2 to TRBJ2-1; 8 bases fit TRBD2. This CDR3 is built from 15 residues. Germline V gene data show CDR1 as SNHLY and CDR2 as FYNNEI. V was pared by 6 bases and J by 0 bases, with 4 bases of the junction left unmatched. In nucleotides, the CDR3 is TGTGCCAGCAGACTAGCGGTAAACTCCTACAATGAGCAGTTCTTC. Amino acid sequence: CASRLAVNSYNEQFF.

J is TRBJ2-1 and V is TRBV19; TRBD2 matches at 14 bases. The germline CDR1 and CDR2 sequences are LNHDA and SQIVND (reference sequence). The V and J ends lost 6 bases and 7 bases, in that order; junction bases with no gene match: 8. The length of the CDR3 is 16 residues. The CDR3 coding sequence is TGTGCCAGTAGAAACCCGGGACTAGCGGGAGCAAATGAGCAGTTCTTC. It encodes CASRNPGLAGANEQFF.

This chain joins TRBV5-4 and TRBJ1-2, with TRBD1 matching over 8 bases. CDR1 and CDR2 (germline): SGHNT, YYREEE (reference sequence). V shed 4 bases, J shed 8 bases, and the junction held 4 bases outside the gene matches. There are 12 residues in the CDR3. The CDR3 region has the DNA TGTGCCAGCAGCCCGGACAGGGTAGGCTACACCTTC. Protein: CASSPDRVGYTF.

The chain links TRBV28 to TRBJ1-1; no clear D. Per the germline V gene, CDR1 is MDHEN and CDR2 is SYDVKM. The CDR3 totals 14 residues. Trimming shortened V by 4 bases and J by 3 bases, and 12 bases separated the two germline ends. CDR3 nucleotides: TGTGCCAGCAGTTCCTACACGACATACACTGAAGCTTTCTTT. It encodes CASSSYTTYTEAFF.

The chain combines TRBV18 with TRBJ1-1, with 9 bases matching TRBD1. The germline CDR1 and CDR2 sequences are KGHSH and LQKENI. J was trimmed by 6 bases and V by 4 bases; bases with no gene match: 9. This CDR3 region has 15 residues. The chain's CDR3 is CASSLVPGQGAEAFF. The CDR3 DNA sequence: TGTGCCAGCTCACTCGTCCCGGGACAGGGCGCTGAAGCTTTCTTT.

The chain recombines TRBV19 with TRBJ2-7; TRBD1 matches 8 bases. CDR3 size: 14 residues. V was clipped by 3 bases and J by 1 base; unmatched bases: 2. The germline gives CDR1 LNHDA, CDR2 SQIVND (reference sequence). CDR3 loop: CASSIGDRSYEQYF. The CDR3 nucleotides are TGTGCCAGTAGTATCGGGGACAGGTCCTACGAGCAGTACTTC.

The chain carries TRBV3-1 (or the pseudogene TRBV3-2) and TRBJ1-3, with D unclear. The CDR3 covers 16 residues. Per germline, CDR1 LGHDT and CDR2 YNNKEL (reference sequence). Trimming took 4 bases from V and 0 from J, leaving 13 bases between them. The CDR3 reads CASSPMAGASGNTIYF. CDR3 bases: TGTGCCAGCAGCCCTATGGCAGGCGCCTCTGGAAACACCATATATTTT.

This chain links TRBV18 with TRBJ2-2, with 7 bases that match TRBD2. This CDR3 has 15 amino acids. Trimming took 2 bases from V and 3 from J; bases not matched to a gene: 3. Germline V lookup: CDR1 KGHSH, CDR2 LQKENI. The CDR3 is CASSPSGADTGELFF. The DNA of the CDR3 is TGTGCCAGCTCACCAAGCGGGGCCGACACCGGGGAGCTGTTTTTT.

This clone was seen just once. This rearrangement joins TRBV7-3 to TRBJ2-5; TRBD2 agrees at 8 bases. Trimming took 3 bases from V and 3 from J; bases not matched to a gene: 6. Germline V CDR1 and CDR2: SGHTA, FQGTGA. CDR3 length: 15 amino acids. DNA of the CDR3: TGTGCCAGCAGCTTTGGTAGCGGGACCGAAGAGACCCAGTACTTC. It is translated as CASSFGSGTEETQYF. Full variable domain (outside the CDR3, taken from reference TRBV7-3 and TRBJ2-5): GAGVSQTPSNKVTEKGKYVELRCDPISGHTALYWYRQSLGQGPEFLIYFQGTGAADDSGLPNDRFFAVRPEGSVSTLKIQRTERGDSAVYLCASSFGSGTEETQYFGPGTRLLVL.

The chain combines TRBV7-9 with TRBJ1-4; 10 nucleotides match TRBD1. Germline CDR1 is SEHNR and CDR2 is FQNEAQ (reference sequence). The CDR3 is 13 residues long. J lost 8 bases, V lost 8 bases, and 5 bases had no gene match. Here the CDR3 reads CASSGQGWEKLFF. The CDR3 DNA reads TGTGCCAGCTCGGGACAGGGGTGGGAAAAACTGTTTTTT. The variable domain in full, completed from reference TRBV7-9 and TRBJ1-4, reads DTGVSQNPRHKITKRGQNVTFRCDPISEHNRLYWYRQTLGQGPEFLTYFQNEAQLEKSRLLSDRFSAERPKGSFSTLEIQRTEQGDSAMYLCASSGQGWEKLFFGSGTQLSVL.

J is TRBJ2-2 and V is TRBV5-4; maybe TRBD1 (6 bases). V lost 4 bases to trimming and J lost 4 bases, with 11 bases between them. This CDR3 region has 14 residues. Germline assignment: CDR1 SGHNT and CDR2 YYREEE (reference sequence). CDR3 loop: CASSRDIFTGELFF. For the CDR3, the DNA is TGTGCCAGCAGCCGGGACATATTCACCGGGGAGCTGTTTTTT.

This clone occurred once. The chain employs TRBV6-2 or TRBV6-3 and TRBJ2-7; 10 positions agree with TRBD1. CDR1 and CDR2 (germline): MNHEY, SVGEGT. The ends lost 5 bases at V and 8 bases at J; junction bases unmatched: 6. This CDR3 contains 13 residues. Here the CDR3 reads CASSGGQGKQQYF. CDR3 coding DNA: TGTGCCAGCAGTGGGGGACAGGGGAAGCAGCAGTACTTC.

The gene calls are TRBV5-5 and TRBJ1-1; 10 bases align to TRBD1. J was trimmed by 3 bases and V by 4 bases; bases with no gene match: 12. CDR3 size: 17 residues. Per the germline V gene, CDR1 is SGHKS and CDR2 is YYEKEE (reference sequence). CDR3 loop: CASSPVPGQGRHTEAFF. The CDR3 nucleotides are TGTGCCAGCAGCCCAGTCCCGGGACAGGGGAGGCACACTGAAGCTTTCTTT.

This chain joins TRBV3-1 (or the pseudogene TRBV3-2) and TRBJ2-7; D is uncertain. Germline V CDR1 and CDR2: LGHDT, YNNKEL (reference sequence). This CDR3 spans 12 amino acids. V lost 4 bases to trimming and J lost 7 bases, with 11 bases between them. The CDR3 nucleotides are TGTGCCAGCAGCCCAAAGACTGAAGAGCAGTACTTC. Translating gives CASSPKTEEQYF.

The CDR3, as DNA: TGTGCCAGTCGGGACAGGGGTTCCTCTGGAAACACCATATATTTT. It yields the protein CASRDRGSSGNTIYF. V is TRBV19 and J is TRBJ1-3, with 10 bases identical to TRBD1. V dropped 8 bases and J dropped 0; count of bases not matched to a gene: 4. This CDR3 has 15 residues. The germline V gene encodes CDR1 LNHDA and CDR2 SQIVND (reference sequence). The full variable domain, completed using reference TRBV19 and TRBJ1-3, is DGGITQSPKYLFRKEGQNVTLSCEQNLNHDAMYWYRQDPGQGLRLIYYSQIVNDFQKGDIAEGYSVSREKKESFPLTVTSAQKNPTAFYLCASRDRGSSGNTIYFGEGSWLTVV.

The J gene is TRBJ2-5, the V gene TRBV9, with TRBD2 matching 7 bases. CDR3 length: 14 residues. V dropped 5 bases and J dropped 5; count of bases not matched to a gene: 9. Germline V gene sequence: CDR1 SGDLS, CDR2 YYNGEE. The DNA for the CDR3 is TGTGCCAGCAGTCCCTGGGCGGGAGTGGAGACCCAGTACTTC. It specifies CASSPWAGVETQYF.

V usage is TRBV21-1 and J usage is TRBJ1-5. TRBV21-1 is termed a pseudogene. The CDR3 loop spans 13 amino acids. The CDR3 protein is CASSKSSNQPQHF. The CDR3 nucleotides are TGTGCCAGCAGCAAGAGTAGCAATCAGCCCCAGCATTTT.

The chain joins TRBV11-2 to TRBJ1-1, with D possibly TRBD1 on 6 matching bases. CDR1 is SGHAT, CDR2 FQNNGV, per germline. The CDR3 consists of 13 residues. V lost 3 bases, J lost 1 base, and 6 bases lay in between. CDR3 region: CASSLDRNTEAFF. CDR3 sequence (DNA): TGTGCCAGCAGCTTGGACAGGAACACTGAAGCTTTCTTT.

The chain recombines TRBV6-1 with TRBJ2-7; the match to TRBD2 covers 9 bases. The CDR3 totals 15 residues. V shed 2 bases, J shed 7 bases, and the junction held 9 bases outside the gene matches. The V gene's germline CDR1 is MNHNS and CDR2 SASEGT. In DNA form, the CDR3 reads TGTGCCAGCAGTGAAAGGCTAGCGGGGTTTGGGGAGCAGTACTTC. Protein product: CASSERLAGFGEQYF.